This section outlines one T cell receptor beta chain sequence together with its context. Its antigen is undetermined. An end of the junction does not agree with germline; a read error may underlie this. These data come from a study of T cells in Graves' hyperthyroidism and ophthalmopathy. Study-level points and caveats: Expanded thyroid clonotypes (above 0.001) were mostly also found in blood. The model anticipated ophthalmopathy a median approximately six months pre-onset. In the analysis, a 13 V-J model separated ophthalmopathy from stable hyperthyroidism.

The investigators amplified TCR beta CDR3 regions from RNA transcripts. Researchers ran a first-round RT-PCR on the TCR CDR3 using the HTBI primer set. TCRdb independently ran MiXCR on the multiplex PCR reads; one entry per CDR3 protein. This sample has about 520,000 distinct CDR3 sequences, with around 22% found just once. The CDR3 runs to 15 residues. Sequencing was done on a sample of blood. The receptor was derived from a woman aged 25 to 39 with Graves' ophthalmopathy. V gene TRBV12-3 or TRBV12-4 combines with J gene TRBJ1-1; TRBD1 matches at 7 bases. The CDR3: CASSTPGQKDSEACF. In nucleotides, the CDR3 is TGTGCCAGCAGCACTCCGGGACAGAAAGACTCTGAAGCTTGCTTT.